The 23 T cell receptor beta chains listed next were all sequenced from one sample in a study of Ad26.COV2.S vaccination and SARS-CoV-2 variants. Treatment here: roughly 19 received Ad26.COV2.S at low or high dose, single or two shots; several received placebo; per-sample allocation not given. Each sample was drawn 63 days after the first injection (of vaccine or placebo). Method: immunoSEQ multiplex PCR; TCRdb's copy keeps in-frame clones and lacks some. This sample has roughly 460,000 clones, with about 89% found just once. Material: peripheral blood, obtained in a trial of Ad26.COV2.S vaccine versus placebo. These receptors came from a person aged 18-60 years who received the Ad26.COV2.S COVID-19 vaccine or a placebo.

The chain joins TRBV27 to TRBJ2-7; D is tentatively TRBD1 or TRBD2 (5 bases each). V shed 6 bases and J shed 2 bases, with 17 bases lying between them. Germline loops: CDR1 MNHEY, CDR2 SMNVEV (reference sequence). This CDR3 has 15 amino acids. The CDR3 DNA follows: TGTGCCAGCAGCCCTAGAGGGACGATAGCCTACGAGCAGTACTTC. Translation: CASSPRGTIAYEQYF.

The chain employs TRBV27 and TRBJ1-2; unclear D gene. V was shortened by 0 bases and J by 2 bases, with 13 bases between the two germline ends. The CDR3 sequence is 16 residues long. Germline V gene data show CDR1 as MNHEY and CDR2 as SMNVEV (reference sequence). The CDR3 here is CASSLSSLGSNYGYTF. For the CDR3, the DNA is TGTGCCAGCAGTTTATCCTCGCTGGGCTCGAACTATGGCTACACCTTC.

The V gene is TRBV29-1, the J gene TRBJ1-1; D may be TRBD1 (5 bases). The CDR3 length is 14 residues. Trimming took 4 bases from V and 1 from J, leaving 13 bases between them. Germline CDR1 is SQVTM and CDR2 is ANQGSEA. The CDR3 nucleotides are TGCAGCGTTGTTCCACGGGACGCGAACACTGAAGCTTTCTTT. The encoded protein is CSVVPRDANTEAFF.

The chain joins TRBV19 to TRBJ1-2; D gene uncertain. The CDR3 covers 14 residues. The germline V gene encodes CDR1 LNHDA and CDR2 SQIVND (reference sequence). V shed 1 base and J shed 0 bases, with 6 bases lying between them. The CDR3 region has the DNA TGTGCCAGTAGTATAGCTGGGGCTAACTATGGCTACACCTTC. Translating gives CASSIAGANYGYTF.

This chain joins TRBV27 and TRBJ1-6; weak D call: TRBD1 (5 bases). The CDR3 is made up of 15 amino acids. V lost 2 bases to trimming and J lost 9 bases, with 14 bases between them. In germline, CDR1 is MNHEY, CDR2 SMNVEV (reference sequence). The CDR3 region has the DNA TGTGCCAGCAGTTTACAGGGTTGGGGTAGTTCACCCCTCCACTTT. It specifies CASSLQGWGSSPLHF.

V is TRBV10-1 and J is TRBJ2-1; TRBD1 is a possible D gene (6 bases). In germline, CDR1 is WNHNN, CDR2 SYGVQD (reference sequence). V was pared by 4 bases and J by 0 bases, with 7 bases between. The CDR3 spans 14 residues. The CDR3 here is CASSAGDSYNEQFF. The CDR3 DNA reads TGCGCCAGCAGTGCAGGGGACTCCTACAATGAGCAGTTCTTC.

This chain uses TRBV3-1 (or the pseudogene TRBV3-2) with TRBJ2-1; unclear D gene. Trimming shortened V by 2 bases and J by 8 bases, and 7 bases separated the two germline ends. The CDR3 consists of 12 residues. Germline CDR1 and CDR2: LGHDT and YNNKEL (reference sequence). The CDR3, as DNA: TGTGCCAGCAGCCAATATAGCCATGAGCAGTTCTTC. Protein sequence: CASSQYSHEQFF.

This chain connects TRBV27 to TRBJ2-7, with D possibly matching TRBD2 (6 bases). The CDR3 has 14 residues. Germline lookup yields CDR1 MNHEY and CDR2 SMNVEV (reference sequence). V dropped 3 bases and J dropped 7 bases, with 16 bases sitting between them. CDR3: CASSFSVGGREQYF. The CDR3 bases are TGTGCCAGCAGTTTTTCGGTCGGGGGTCGGGAGCAGTACTTC.

The chain employs TRBV15 and TRBJ2-5, with TRBD1 matching over 12 bases. Germline V gene data show CDR1 as LNHNV and CDR2 as YYDKDF (reference sequence). The V and J ends lost 5 bases and 2 bases, in that order; junction bases with no gene match: 6. The CDR3 has 16 residues. The CDR3 loop reads CATSGDRGPEQETQYF. In DNA form, the CDR3 reads TGTGCCACCAGCGGGGACAGGGGGCCGGAACAAGAGACCCAGTACTTC. The whole variable domain, remainder taken from reference TRBV15 and TRBJ2-5, is DAMVIQNPRYQVTQFGKPVTLSCSQTLNHNVMYWYQQKSSQAPKLLFHYYDKDFNNEADTPDNFQSRRPNTSFCFLDIRSPGLGDTAMYLCATSGDRGPEQETQYFGPGTRLLVL.

The chain recombines TRBV2 with TRBJ2-7; possible D gene TRBD2, 7 bases. This CDR3 has 15 residues. Per the germline V gene, CDR1 is SNHLY and CDR2 is FYNNEI. The V end was cut by 3 bases, the J end by 6 bases, with 18 bases between. For the CDR3, the DNA is TGTGCCAGCAGTGAGATTGCAGGGAGGGGGATCGAGCAGTACTTC. Translated, it gives CASSEIAGRGIEQYF.

The chain carries TRBV24-1 and TRBJ1-2; 7 nucleotides match TRBD1. This CDR3 region has 13 residues. J lost 3 bases, V lost 7 bases, and 4 bases had no gene match. Germline V CDR1 and CDR2: KGHDR, SFDVKD. The CDR3 protein is CATSRDSYYGYTF. The CDR3 DNA follows: TGTGCCACCAGCCGGGACAGCTACTATGGCTACACCTTC.

The rearrangement joins TRBV7-8 to TRBJ2-7, with a possible D match to TRBD2 (5 bases). The CDR3 sequence is 15 residues long. Germline assignment: CDR1 SGHVS and CDR2 FQNEAQ. Trimming left V 2 bases short and J 0 bases short, with 11 bases between. CDR3 sequence: CASSLKAGPSYEQYF. In nucleotides, the CDR3 is TGTGCCAGCAGCTTAAAGGCGGGTCCCTCCTACGAGCAGTACTTC.

The CDR3 region has the DNA TGTGCCAGCAGGGATCGGGGGCCTAGCACAGATACGCAGTATTTT. Its protein product is CASRDRGPSTDTQYF. The V call is TRBV6-5, the J call TRBJ2-3, with D possibly being TRBD1 or TRBD2 (6 bases each). Trimming pared 6 bases from V and 0 bases from J, leaving 13 bases between. The CDR3 length is 15 residues. CDR1 MNHEY and CDR2 SVGAGI come from the germline V gene.

This clone showed up just a few times. V usage is TRBV2 and J usage is TRBJ1-5, with D possibly TRBD1 on 5 matching bases. Between the trimmed V and J ends, which lost 2 bases and 8 bases, there was a span of 16 bases. The CDR3 is made up of 15 amino acids. In germline, CDR1 is SNHLY, CDR2 FYNNEI. As DNA, the CDR3 is TGTGCCAGCAGTGAAAGAGGGACGGTGGGTAAGCCCCAGCATTTT. It codes for CASSERGTVGKPQHF.

The chain links TRBV11-2 to TRBJ1-4; D not resolved. The V gene's germline CDR1 is SGHAT and CDR2 FQNNGV. CDR3 length: 15 amino acids. V lost 5 bases, J lost 0 bases, and 10 bases lay in between. CDR3: CASSPDPSTNEKLFF. DNA for the CDR3: TGTGCCAGCAGCCCCGACCCTTCAACTAATGAAAAACTGTTTTTT.

The genes are TRBV28 and TRBJ2-3; TRBD2 might be the D (6 bases). Trimming cost V 5 bases and J 1 base, with 19 bases left between them. The CDR3 loop spans 17 amino acids. Germline loops: CDR1 MDHEN, CDR2 SYDVKM. CDR3 protein: CASSLPLGSGRTDTQYF. CDR3 bases: TGTGCCAGCAGTCTCCCCTTGGGTAGCGGTCGCACAGATACGCAGTATTTT.

The J gene is TRBJ1-1, the V gene TRBV19; no clear D. This CDR3 has 14 residues. V was cut by 3 bases and J by 3 bases, with 11 bases left in between. Germline loops: CDR1 LNHDA, CDR2 SQIVND (reference sequence). The CDR3 sequence is CASSILNRDTEAFF. In nucleotides, the CDR3 is TGTGCCAGTAGTATCCTAAACAGAGACACTGAAGCTTTCTTT.

The sample holds one count of this clone. V gene TRBV4-1 combines with J gene TRBJ2-1; 9 bases map to TRBD2. Per the germline V gene, CDR1 is MGHRA and CDR2 is YSYEKL. The CDR3 length is 18 residues. V was pared by 0 bases and J by 7 bases, with 13 bases of the junction left unmatched. As DNA, the CDR3 is TGCGCCAGCAGCCAAGATTCGGGGCTTAGCGGGGGTCGGAATGAGCAGTTCTTC. Translated, it gives CASSQDSGLSGGRNEQFF.

The sample holds one count of this clone. The CDR3 sequence is CASSLGSRREGGEQYF. In DNA, the CDR3 is TGTGCCAGCAGCTTGGGCTCGAGGCGGGAGGGTGGCGAGCAGTACTTC. This chain connects TRBV11-2 to TRBJ2-7, with 9 nucleotides matching TRBD2. From germline, CDR1 is SGHAT and CDR2 FQNNGV. The V segment lost 3 bases and the J segment 6 bases; nucleotides outside the gene matches: 12. The CDR3 is 16 residues long. The full variable domain, rest sourced from reference TRBV11-2 and TRBJ2-7, is EAGVAQSPRYKIIEKRQSVAFWCNPISGHATLYWYQQILGQGPKLLIQFQNNGVVDDSQLPKDRFSAERLKGVDSTLKIQPAKLEDSAVYLCASSLGSRREGGEQYFGPGTRLTVT.

The V gene is TRBV5-4, the J gene TRBJ2-1; perhaps D is TRBD1 or TRBD2 (5 bases each). The CDR3 totals 14 residues. The V gene's germline CDR1 is SGHNT and CDR2 YYREEE (reference sequence). The V end was cut by 0 bases, the J end by 4 bases, with 8 bases between. This CDR3 is CASSLGDAYNEQFF. The CDR3, as DNA: TGTGCCAGCAGCTTGGGGGACGCGTACAATGAGCAGTTCTTC.

Only a few counts were recorded for this clone. The rearrangement joins TRBV6-5 to TRBJ1-1, with D unclear. The CDR3 spans 13 residues. CDR1 and CDR2 (germline): MNHEY, SVGAGI. The ends were cut back, 2 bases at V and 5 bases at J, with 9 bases in the middle. The CDR3 loop reads CASSYRPGTEAFF. The CDR3 region has the DNA TGTGCCAGCAGTTACAGGCCGGGGACTGAAGCTTTCTTT.

This sequence joins TRBV7-8 and TRBJ1-5, with TRBD1 identical over 10 bases. Germline CDR1 SGHVS, CDR2 FQNEAQ. Trimming took 4 bases from V and 6 from J; bases not matched to a gene: 6. The CDR3 is made up of 15 amino acids. CDR3 amino acids: CASSSGTGEFQPQHF. The CDR3 nucleotides are TGTGCCAGCAGCTCCGGGACAGGGGAATTTCAGCCCCAGCATTTT.

On this clone: Other DNA sequences in this sample translate to the same CDR3. The rearrangement uses TRBV28 and TRBJ2-1; 9 bases match TRBD1. V shed 3 bases and J 4 bases; nucleotides not matched to a gene: 4. The CDR3 length is 15 residues. CDR1 is MDHEN and CDR2 is SYDVKM in the germline V gene. CDR3 amino acids: CASSFGGQGYNEQFF. The CDR3 DNA reads TGTGCCAGCAGTTTCGGGGGACAGGGATACAATGAGCAGTTCTTC.